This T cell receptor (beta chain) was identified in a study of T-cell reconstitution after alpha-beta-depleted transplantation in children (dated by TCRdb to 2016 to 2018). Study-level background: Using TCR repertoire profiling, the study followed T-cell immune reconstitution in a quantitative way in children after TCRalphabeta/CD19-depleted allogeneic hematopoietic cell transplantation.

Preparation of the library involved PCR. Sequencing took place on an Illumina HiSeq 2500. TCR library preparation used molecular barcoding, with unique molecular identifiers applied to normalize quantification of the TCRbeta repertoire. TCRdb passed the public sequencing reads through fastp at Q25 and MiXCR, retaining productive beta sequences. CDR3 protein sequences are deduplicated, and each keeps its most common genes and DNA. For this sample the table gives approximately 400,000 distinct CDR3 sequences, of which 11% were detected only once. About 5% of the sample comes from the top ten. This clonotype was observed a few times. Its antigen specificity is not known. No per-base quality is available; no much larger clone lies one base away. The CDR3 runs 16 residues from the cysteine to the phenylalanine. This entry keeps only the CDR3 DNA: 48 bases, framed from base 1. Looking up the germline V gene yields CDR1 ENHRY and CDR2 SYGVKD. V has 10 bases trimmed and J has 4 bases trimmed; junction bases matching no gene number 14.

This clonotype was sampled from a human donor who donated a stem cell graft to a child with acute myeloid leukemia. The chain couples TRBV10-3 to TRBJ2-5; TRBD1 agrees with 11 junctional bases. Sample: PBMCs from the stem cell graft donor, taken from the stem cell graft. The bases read TGTGCCACCAGAGTCCCGGGACAGGGGGATGGAGAGACCCAGTACTTC. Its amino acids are CATRVPGQGDGETQYF.